The T cell receptor beta chain described here comes from a study of CD8 T cells in Susac syndrome. It was with random hexamers that about 0.45 to 1 ug RNA was reverse transcribed. TCR beta CDR3 was amplified by immunoSEQ covering 54 Vbeta and 13 Jbeta. TCRdb reanalysed the immunoSEQ multiplex PCR reads using MiXCR and keeps one entry per CDR3 protein. The sample holds fewer than 350,000 distinct CDR3 sequences; around 90% are singletons and the top ten take about 0.07%. The CDR3 has 14 amino acids. V was clipped by 5 bases and J by 8 bases, with 13 bases between them. Germline V gene data show CDR1 as SEHNR and CDR2 as FQNEAQ (reference sequence). This clonotype was seen once.

Sequenced: CD4+ T cells from PBMCs. This clonotype was sampled from a human donor with multiple sclerosis. This rearrangement joins TRBV7-9 to TRBJ1-6; no clear D gene. CDR3 sequence: CASSRTANDSPLHF. CDR3 sequence (DNA): TGTGCCAGCAGCAGGACGGCGAATGATTCACCCCTCCACTTT.